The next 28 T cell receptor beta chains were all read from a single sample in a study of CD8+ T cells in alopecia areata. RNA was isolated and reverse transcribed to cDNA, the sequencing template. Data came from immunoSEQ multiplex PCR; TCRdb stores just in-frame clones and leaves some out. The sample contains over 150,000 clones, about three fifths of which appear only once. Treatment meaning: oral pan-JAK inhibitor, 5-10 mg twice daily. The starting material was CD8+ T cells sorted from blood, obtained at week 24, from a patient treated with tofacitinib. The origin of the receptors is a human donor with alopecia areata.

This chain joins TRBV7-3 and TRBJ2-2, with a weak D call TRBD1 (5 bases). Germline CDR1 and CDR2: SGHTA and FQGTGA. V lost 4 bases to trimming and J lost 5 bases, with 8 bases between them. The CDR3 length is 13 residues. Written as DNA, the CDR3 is TGTGCCAGCAGCTGGTCAGGGACCGGGGAGCTGTTTTTT. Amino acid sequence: CASSWSGTGELFF.

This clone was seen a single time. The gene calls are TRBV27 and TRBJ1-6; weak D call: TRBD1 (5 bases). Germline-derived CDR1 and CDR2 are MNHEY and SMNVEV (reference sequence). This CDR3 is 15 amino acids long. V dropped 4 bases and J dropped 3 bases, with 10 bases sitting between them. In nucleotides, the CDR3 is TGTGCCAGCAGTTCCCCAGGGCTCTATAATTCACCCCTCCACTTT. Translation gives CASSSPGLYNSPLHF.

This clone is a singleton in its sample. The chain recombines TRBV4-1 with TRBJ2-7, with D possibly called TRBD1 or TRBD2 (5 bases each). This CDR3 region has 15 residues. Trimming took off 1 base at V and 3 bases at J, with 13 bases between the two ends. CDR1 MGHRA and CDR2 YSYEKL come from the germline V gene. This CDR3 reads CASSQGGDGGYEQYF. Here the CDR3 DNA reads TGCGCCAGCAGCCAAGGAGGGGATGGGGGCTACGAGCAGTACTTC.

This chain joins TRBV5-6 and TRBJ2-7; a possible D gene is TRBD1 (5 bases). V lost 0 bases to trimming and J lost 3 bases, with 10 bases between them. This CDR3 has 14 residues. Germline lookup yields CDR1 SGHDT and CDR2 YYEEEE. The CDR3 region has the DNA TGTGCCAGCAGCTTGGGACAGTCTTTCTACGAGCAGTACTTC. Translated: CASSLGQSFYEQYF.

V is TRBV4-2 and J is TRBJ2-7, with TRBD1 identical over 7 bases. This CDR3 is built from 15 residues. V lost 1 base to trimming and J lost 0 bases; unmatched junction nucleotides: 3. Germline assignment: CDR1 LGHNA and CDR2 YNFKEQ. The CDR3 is CASSQGRDSSYEQYF. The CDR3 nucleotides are TGTGCCAGCAGCCAAGGCCGGGACAGCTCCTACGAGCAGTACTTC.

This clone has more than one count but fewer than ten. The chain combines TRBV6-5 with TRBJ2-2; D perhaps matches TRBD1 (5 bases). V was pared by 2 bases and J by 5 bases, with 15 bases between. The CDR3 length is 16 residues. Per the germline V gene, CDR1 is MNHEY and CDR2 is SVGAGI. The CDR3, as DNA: TGTGCCAGCAGTTACGGTCAGGGTGGTGGAACCGGGGAGCTGTTTTTT. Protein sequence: CASSYGQGGGTGELFF.

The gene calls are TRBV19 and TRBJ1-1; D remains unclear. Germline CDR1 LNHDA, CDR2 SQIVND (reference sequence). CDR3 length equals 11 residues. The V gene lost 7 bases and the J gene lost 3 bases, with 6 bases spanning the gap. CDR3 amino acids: CASMSYTEAFF. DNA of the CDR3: TGTGCCAGTATGAGTTACACTGAAGCTTTCTTT.

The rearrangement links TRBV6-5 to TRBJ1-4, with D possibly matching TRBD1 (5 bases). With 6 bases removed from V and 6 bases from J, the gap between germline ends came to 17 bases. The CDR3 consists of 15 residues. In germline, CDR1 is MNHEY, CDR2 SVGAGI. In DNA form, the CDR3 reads TGTGCCAGCAGATCCCGGGCCCTAGGGGATGAAAAACTGTTTTTT. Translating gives CASRSRALGDEKLFF.

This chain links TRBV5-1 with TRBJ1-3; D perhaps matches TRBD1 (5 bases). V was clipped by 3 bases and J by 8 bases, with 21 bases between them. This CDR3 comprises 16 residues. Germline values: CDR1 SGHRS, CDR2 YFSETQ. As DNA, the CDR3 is TGCGCCAGCAGCTGGGGACCTGGAGAGGATCGTTACACCATATATTTT. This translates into CASSWGPGEDRYTIYF.

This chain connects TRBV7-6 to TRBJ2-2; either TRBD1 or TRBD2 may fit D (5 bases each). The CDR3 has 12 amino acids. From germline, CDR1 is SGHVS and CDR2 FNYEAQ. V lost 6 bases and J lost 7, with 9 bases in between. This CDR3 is CASSRDVGELFF. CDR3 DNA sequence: TGTGCCAGCAGTCGGGACGTCGGGGAGCTGTTTTTT.

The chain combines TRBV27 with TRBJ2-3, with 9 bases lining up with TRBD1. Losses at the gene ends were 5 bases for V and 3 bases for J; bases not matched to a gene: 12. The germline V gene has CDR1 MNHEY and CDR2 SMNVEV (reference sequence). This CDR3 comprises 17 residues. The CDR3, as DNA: TGTGCCAGCAGTCGCCACCGGGACAGGGAAATGACAGATACGCAGTATTTT. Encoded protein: CASSRHRDREMTDTQYF.

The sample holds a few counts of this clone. The CDR3 protein is CAIWAGKGNTIYF. In nucleotides, the CDR3 is TGTGCCATATGGGCGGGAAAGGGAAACACCATATATTTT. The chain links TRBV2 to TRBJ1-3; no clear D. CDR1 is SNHLY and CDR2 is FYNNEI in the germline V gene. CDR3 length equals 13 residues. Deletions cut 10 bases from V and 4 bases from J, with 14 bases between.

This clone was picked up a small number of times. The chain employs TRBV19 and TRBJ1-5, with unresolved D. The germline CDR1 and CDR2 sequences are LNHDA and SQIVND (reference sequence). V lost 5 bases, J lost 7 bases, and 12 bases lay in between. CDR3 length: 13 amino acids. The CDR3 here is CASSDGEIQPQHF. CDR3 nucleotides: TGTGCCAGTAGTGACGGTGAAATCCAGCCCCAGCATTTT.

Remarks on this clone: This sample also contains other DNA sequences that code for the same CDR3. In nucleotides, the CDR3 is TGTGCCAGCAGTGACTGGACAGGGATGGGTAATGAGCAGTTCTTC. This codes for CASSDWTGMGNEQFF. The rearrangement joins TRBV6-5 to TRBJ2-1; 8 bases line up with TRBD1. The CDR3 runs to 15 residues. Looked up from germline, CDR1 is MNHEY and CDR2 is SVGAGI. J gave up 7 bases and V 5 bases, and 10 bases lay outside the gene matches.

CDR3 amino acids: CASRQQGLEPQHF. CDR3 bases: TGTGCCAGCAGACAACAGGGGTTAGAGCCCCAGCATTTT. This chain links TRBV2 with TRBJ1-5; 7 positions match TRBD1. Trimming removed 6 bases from V and 8 bases from J; junction bases left unmatched: 7. The CDR3 has 13 residues. Germline V lookup: CDR1 SNHLY, CDR2 FYNNEI.

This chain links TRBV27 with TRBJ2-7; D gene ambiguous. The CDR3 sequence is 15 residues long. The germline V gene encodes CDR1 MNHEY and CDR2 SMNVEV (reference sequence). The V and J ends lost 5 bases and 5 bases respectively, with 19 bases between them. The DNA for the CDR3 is TGTGCCAGCAGTCCCCGGGTCCTGAAGGCCGACGAGCAGTACTTC. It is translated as CASSPRVLKADEQYF.

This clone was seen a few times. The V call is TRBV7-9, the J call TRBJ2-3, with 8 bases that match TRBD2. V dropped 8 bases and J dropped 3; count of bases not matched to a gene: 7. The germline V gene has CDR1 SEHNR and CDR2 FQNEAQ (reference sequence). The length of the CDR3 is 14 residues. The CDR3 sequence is CASVLAVTTDTQYF. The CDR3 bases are TGTGCCAGCGTACTAGCGGTTACAACAGATACGCAGTATTTT.

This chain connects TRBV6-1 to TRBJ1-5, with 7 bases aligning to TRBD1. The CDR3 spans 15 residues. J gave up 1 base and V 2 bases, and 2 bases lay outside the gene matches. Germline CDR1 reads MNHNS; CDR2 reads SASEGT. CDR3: CASSEYRGSNQPQHF. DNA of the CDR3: TGTGCCAGCAGTGAATACAGGGGCAGCAATCAGCCCCAGCATTTT.

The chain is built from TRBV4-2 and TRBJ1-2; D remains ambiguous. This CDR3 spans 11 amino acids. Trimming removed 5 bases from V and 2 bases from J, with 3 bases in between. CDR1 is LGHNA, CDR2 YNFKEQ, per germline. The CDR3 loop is CASSDNYGYTF. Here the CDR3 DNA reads TGTGCCAGCAGCGACAACTATGGCTACACCTTC.

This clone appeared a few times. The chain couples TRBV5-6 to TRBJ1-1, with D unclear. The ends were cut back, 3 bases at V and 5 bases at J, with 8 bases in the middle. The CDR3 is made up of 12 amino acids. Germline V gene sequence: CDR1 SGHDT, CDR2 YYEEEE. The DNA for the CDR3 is TGTGCCAGCAGCTCAAGGGCGACTGAAGCTTTCTTT. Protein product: CASSSRATEAFF.

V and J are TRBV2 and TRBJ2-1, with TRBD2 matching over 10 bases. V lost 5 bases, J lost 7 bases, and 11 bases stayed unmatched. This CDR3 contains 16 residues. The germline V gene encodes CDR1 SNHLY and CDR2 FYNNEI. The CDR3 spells CASSTPVAGGFNEQFF. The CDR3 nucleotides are TGTGCCAGCAGTACCCCAGTAGCGGGGGGATTTAATGAGCAGTTCTTC.

For the CDR3, the DNA is TGTGCCAGCAGCGTAGCTACGGGCAGGTCGACCAGGGAGACCCAGTACTTC. It encodes CASSVATGRSTRETQYF. V and J are TRBV9 and TRBJ2-5; the D is unclear. Trimming left V 0 bases short and J 5 bases short, with 20 bases between. The CDR3 is 17 residues long. CDR1 and CDR2 (germline): SGDLS, YYNGEE. Looking up the rest from reference TRBV9 and TRBJ2-5 gives the full variable domain: DSGVTQTPKHLITATGQRVTLRCSPRSGDLSVYWYQQSLDQGLQFLIQYYNGEERAKGNILERFSAQQFPDLHSELNLSSLELGDSALYFCASSVATGRSTRETQYFGPGTRLLVL.

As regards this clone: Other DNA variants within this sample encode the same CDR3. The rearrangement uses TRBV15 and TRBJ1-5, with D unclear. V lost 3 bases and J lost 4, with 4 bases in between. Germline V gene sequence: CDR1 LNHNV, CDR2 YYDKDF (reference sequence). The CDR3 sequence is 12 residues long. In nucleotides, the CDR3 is TGTGCCACCAGCAGGGGGAATCAGCCCCAGCATTTT. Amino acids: CATSRGNQPQHF.

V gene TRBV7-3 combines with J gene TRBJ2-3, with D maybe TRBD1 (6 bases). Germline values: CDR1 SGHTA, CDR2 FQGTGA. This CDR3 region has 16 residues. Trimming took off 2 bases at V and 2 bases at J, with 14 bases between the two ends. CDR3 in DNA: TGTGCCAGCAGCTTACCCCCGGGACAAAACACAGATACGCAGTATTTT. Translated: CASSLPPGQNTDTQYF. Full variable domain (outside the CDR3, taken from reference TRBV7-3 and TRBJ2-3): GAGVSQTPSNKVTEKGKYVELRCDPISGHTALYWYRQSLGQGPEFLIYFQGTGAADDSGLPNDRFFAVRPEGSVSTLKIQRTERGDSAVYLCASSLPPGQNTDTQYFGPGTRLTVL.

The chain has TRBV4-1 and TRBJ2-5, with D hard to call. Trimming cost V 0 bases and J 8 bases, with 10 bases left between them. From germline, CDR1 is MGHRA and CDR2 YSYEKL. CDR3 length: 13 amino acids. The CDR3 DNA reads TGCGCCAGCAGCCAAGAACCTCTTGAAACCCAGTACTTC. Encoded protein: CASSQEPLETQYF.

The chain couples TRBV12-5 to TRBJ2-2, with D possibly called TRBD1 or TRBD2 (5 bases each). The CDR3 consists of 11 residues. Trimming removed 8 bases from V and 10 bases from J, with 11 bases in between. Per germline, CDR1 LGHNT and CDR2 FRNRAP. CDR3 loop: CASRGPTELFF. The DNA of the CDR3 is TGTGCTAGTAGGGGACCGACGGAGCTGTTTTTT.

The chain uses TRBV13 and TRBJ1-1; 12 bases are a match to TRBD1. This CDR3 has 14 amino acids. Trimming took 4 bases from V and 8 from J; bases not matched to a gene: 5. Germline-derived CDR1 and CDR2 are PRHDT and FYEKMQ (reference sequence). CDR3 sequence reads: CASSSMGQGAEAFF. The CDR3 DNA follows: TGTGCCAGCAGCTCCATGGGACAGGGGGCCGAAGCTTTCTTT.

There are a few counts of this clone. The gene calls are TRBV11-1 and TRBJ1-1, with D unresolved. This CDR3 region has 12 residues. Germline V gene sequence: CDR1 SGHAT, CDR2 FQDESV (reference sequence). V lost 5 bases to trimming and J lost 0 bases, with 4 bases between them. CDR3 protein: CASSSMNTEAFF. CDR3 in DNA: TGTGCCAGCAGCAGCATGAACACTGAAGCTTTCTTT.